The clone carrying this T cell receptor (beta chain) was detected many times. Its antigen is undetermined. The data were obtained in a study of T-cell reconstitution after alpha-beta-depleted transplantation in children. Preparation of the TCRbeta library was carried out with unique molecular identifiers. TCRdb fed the PCR reads into MiXCR, producing one record per CDR3 protein. This table has more than 400,000 distinct CDR3 sequences, approximately 41% appearing once. The CDR3 consists of 12 residues. Trimming shortened V by 10 bases and J by 3 bases, and 13 bases separated the two germline ends. Germline V gives CDR1 ENHRY, CDR2 SYGVKD. Whole-study results and caveats: Roughly two months post-transplant, alpha-beta T cells reportedly originated from several hundred graft clones that had expanded.

Sequencing used PBMCs, obtained before TCRalphabeta/CD19-depleted stem cell transplant. The chain uses TRBV10-3 and TRBJ2-7, with D tentatively TRBD2 (5 bases). The origin of this receptor is a girl aged 2 to 9 with aplastic anemia, due to receive a stem cell transplant. CDR3: CATGLSIYEQYF. The CDR3 DNA sequence: TGTGCCACCGGACTTTCGATCTACGAGCAGTACTTC.